The TCR beta chain described here comes from a study of blood T cell repertoires in COVID-19. Per the original methods: Nucleated cell counts were estimated from reference gene primer amplification. Clones were read by immunoSEQ multiplex PCR, and TCRdb kept only the in-frame ones, dropping some. The V and J calls and the clone size are those of that table, but D and trimming were determined from the DNA. Of approximately 73,000 clones listed, roughly 89% were seen once; the top ten hold roughly 9.6%. The receptor was isolated from a man at least 80 years old with acute or convalescent COVID-19. Specimen: peripheral blood.

CDR3 sequence: CAISVTSGGAGTDTQYF. The CDR3, as DNA: TGTGCCATCAGTGTGACTAGCGGGGGCGCCGGCACAGATACGCAGTATTTT. This chain joins TRBV10-3 and TRBJ2-3, with 12 bases fitting TRBD2. Germline V gene sequence: CDR1 ENHRY, CDR2 SYGVKD. The CDR3 runs 17 residues. Trimming cost V 4 bases and J 1 base; bases outside gene matches: 6.